Shown below are 14 T cell receptor beta chains from a single sample sequenced in a study of control samples from healthy donors and cancer patients. The assay was immunoSEQ multiplex PCR, and TCRdb's table has in-frame clones only and misses some. The repertoire consists of approximately 90,000 clones, with around 85% occurring once and the leading ten covering around 20%. The sample taken for sequencing was blood. The receptor source for this set is a man aged 30-40 years in good health.

CDR3 protein: CASSLAPGRETQYF. In nucleotides, the CDR3 is TGTGCCAGCAGCTTAGCCCCGGGAAGGGAGACCCAGTACTTC. This chain connects TRBV7-2 to TRBJ2-5, with D tentatively TRBD2 (5 bases). The CDR3 length is 14 residues. V was cut by 0 bases and J by 5 bases, with 10 bases left in between. Germline loops: CDR1 SGHTA, CDR2 FQGNSA.

The chain employs TRBV9 and TRBJ2-5; TRBD2 matches at 11 bases. Losses at the gene ends were 0 bases for V and 2 bases for J; bases not matched to a gene: 3. The CDR3 length is 16 residues. CDR1 SGDLS and CDR2 YYNGEE come from the germline V gene. The CDR3 DNA sequence: TGTGCCAGCAGCGTAGATCCTAGCGGGGGGCAAGAGACCCAGTACTTC. Residues: CASSVDPSGGQETQYF.

V gene TRBV3-1 (or the pseudogene TRBV3-2) combines with J gene TRBJ1-1; 7 bases agree with TRBD1. The CDR3 is 17 amino acids. Trimming cost V 4 bases and J 0 bases; bases outside gene matches: 11. CDR1 is LGHDT, CDR2 YNNKEL, per germline (reference sequence). The CDR3 reads CASSPGQLRVVNTEAFF. Written as DNA, the CDR3 is TGTGCCAGCAGCCCGGGACAGCTAAGGGTCGTGAACACTGAAGCTTTCTTT.

The chain is built from TRBV12-5 and TRBJ1-1; 7 positions agree with TRBD1. CDR3 length: 16 residues. V was pared by 4 bases and J by 0 bases, with 8 bases of the junction left unmatched. CDR1 LGHNT and CDR2 FRNRAP come from the germline V gene. The CDR3 region has the DNA TGTGCTAGTGGTTCCCGACAGGGCGGTTTGAACACTGAAGCTTTCTTT. It encodes CASGSRQGGLNTEAFF.

The chain couples TRBV7-9 to TRBJ1-1; D is uncertain. The CDR3 is 13 amino acids. Between the trimmed V and J ends, which lost 0 bases and 5 bases, there was a span of 7 bases. Germline CDR1 is SEHNR and CDR2 is FQNEAQ (reference sequence). The CDR3 spells CASSLAARTEAFF. Here the CDR3 DNA reads TGTGCCAGCAGCTTAGCGGCCAGGACTGAAGCTTTCTTT.

The chain employs TRBV5-4 and TRBJ1-2; 8 bases match TRBD1. This CDR3 has 15 residues. Germline CDR1 SGHNT, CDR2 YYREEE (reference sequence). V lost 7 bases to trimming and J lost 4 bases; unmatched junction nucleotides: 12. The CDR3 sequence is CASGVQGARGYGYTF. In DNA form, the CDR3 reads TGTGCCAGCGGAGTCCAGGGGGCTCGGGGCTATGGCTACACCTTC.

Notes on this clone: A read error may produce the germline difference seen at one junction end. J is TRBJ2-2 and V is TRBV4-2, with TRBD2 identical over 10 bases. From germline, CDR1 is LGHNA and CDR2 YNFKEQ. There are 18 residues in the CDR3. The DNA for the CDR3 is TGTGCCACCAGCCAAGGGGGTAGCGGGGGGAGGAACACCGGGGAGCTGTTTTTT. It codes for CATSQGGSGGRNTGELFF.

The chain has TRBV6-5 and TRBJ1-6, with TRBD1 matching over 7 bases. CDR3 length equals 13 residues. V was clipped by 4 bases and J by 10 bases; unmatched bases: 4. Per germline, CDR1 MNHEY and CDR2 SVGAGI. The CDR3 sequence is CASSLTGFSPLHF. The DNA for the CDR3 is TGTGCCAGCAGTTTGACAGGGTTCTCACCCCTCCACTTT.

V usage is TRBV7-9 and J usage is TRBJ2-1, with D unclear. Trimming shortened V by 4 bases and J by 0 bases, and 10 bases separated the two germline ends. The CDR3 has 15 residues. Germline CDR1 SEHNR, CDR2 FQNEAQ (reference sequence). The CDR3 is CASSWAGSSYNEQFF. DNA of the CDR3: TGTGCCAGCAGCTGGGCAGGTAGCTCCTACAATGAGCAGTTCTTC.

The chain's CDR3 is CASSRGPASTDTQYF. The CDR3 bases are TGTGCCAGCAGCCGGGGGCCTGCTAGCACAGATACGCAGTATTTT. The chain uses TRBV7-2 and TRBJ2-3; D is tentatively TRBD1 or TRBD2 (6 bases each). Germline assignment: CDR1 SGHTA and CDR2 FQGNSA. V shed 5 bases and J shed 0 bases, with 12 bases lying between them. CDR3 length: 15 residues.

This chain connects TRBV28 to TRBJ1-1; D perhaps matches TRBD1 (6 bases). With 7 bases removed from V and 4 bases from J, the gap between germline ends came to 19 bases. Germline CDR1 MDHEN, CDR2 SYDVKM. The CDR3 loop spans 15 amino acids. In DNA, the CDR3 is TGTGCCAGCACCTTGGGGGGGGCCTTGGGCACTGAAGCTTTCTTT. Translated, it gives CASTLGGALGTEAFF.

The V call is TRBV12-3 or TRBV12-4, the J call TRBJ2-7; TRBD1 is a possible D gene (5 bases). The CDR3 loop spans 13 amino acids. The V and J ends lost 3 bases and 5 bases respectively, with 11 bases between them. The CDR3 coding sequence is TGTGCCAGCAGTTTTAGGGGAAAGGACGAGCAGTACTTC. It translates to CASSFRGKDEQYF.

The chain recombines TRBV6-6 with TRBJ2-3; TRBD1 might be the D (5 bases). The germline V and J ends were trimmed by 6 bases and 3 bases, with 16 bases remaining between them. Per germline, CDR1 MNHNY and CDR2 SVGAGI (reference sequence). This CDR3 is 15 amino acids long. CDR3 in DNA: TGTGCCAGCAGCCCGAACCCCCCAGGGACAGATACGCAGTATTTT. Encoded protein: CASSPNPPGTDTQYF.

V gene TRBV7-9 combines with J gene TRBJ1-2; 8 bases are a match to TRBD1. The CDR3 totals 12 residues. CDR1 and CDR2 from the germline V gene are SEHNR and FQNEAQ (reference sequence). Losses at the gene ends were 5 bases for V and 10 bases for J; bases not matched to a gene: 6. The CDR3 DNA sequence: TGTGCCAGCAGCAAGGACAGGGACCACTACACCTTC. Its protein product is CASSKDRDHYTF.